This T cell receptor (beta chain) was documented in a study of tumor-infiltrating T cells and Merkel cell polyomavirus (dated by TCRdb to 2017 to 2019). At the level of the whole study: In Merkel cell carcinoma patients, the study investigated CD8+ T cells specific for the Merkel cell polyomavirus KLL epitope. Across the study, one tumor sample was a frozen nodal tumor digest and one was a flash-frozen core biopsy of a metastasis. Patient treatments varied, were not standardized, and included chemotherapy, radiation and immunotherapies. In roughly 15 samples, TRB sequencing was done on KLL-tetramer-sorted cells from blood or tumor-infiltrating lymphocytes, along with 12 matched whole-tumor samples. Most whole-tumor samples were approximately 23-micron curls cut from formalin-fixed, paraffin-embedded tissue blocks. Varying disease stages were represented at patient presentation, and patients were followed for a median of approximately 2.5 years (range 1.1 to 6.0 years). Findings and caveats that apply to the study as a whole: The small sample size of the study (n = 12 patients) is recognized as a limitation. Only a single viral epitope was studied, so T cells against other Merkel cell polyomavirus epitopes were not captured. A higher intratumoral fraction of KLL-specific T cells (1.9-18% versus about 0-0.14%) was associated with significantly improved MCC-specific survival. KLL-specific TRB repertoires were diverse and largely private, with only one public clonotype among nearly 400 unique sequences, shared by two patients. A greater number of unique KLL-specific clonotypes in tumors (about 5-110 vs 0-3) was associated with a significant advantage in MCC-specific survival (P = 0.0051).

By immunohistochemistry, the tumors of all patients showed robust positive staining for Merkel cell polyomavirus Large T antigen. The study included twelve Merkel cell carcinoma patients whose blood and/or cultured TIL contained robust KLL-tetramer+ populations exceeding 0.04% of CD8+ T cells. All patients were Caucasian, with a median age of around 66 years and a range of roughly 45 to 85 years. For patients with unknown primaries who presented with nodal disease, or in cases where primary tissue was insufficient, lymph node tumors were analyzed. About this clone itself: It has no known antigen specificity. No base-level quality is on record; no much larger clone is a single base apart.

Germline trimming amounts to 1 base on V and 2 bases on J, with 7 as the count of junction bases outside the gene matches. From its cysteine to its phenylalanine, the CDR3 spans 17 amino acids. Just the 51-base CDR3 DNA is kept, in frame starting at base 1. The germline V gene (reference sequence) gives CDR1 as LNHDA and CDR2 as SQIVND. Library generation was performed with the immunoSEQ multiplex PCR assay. Genomic DNA extraction, TRB sequencing and normalization were performed by Adaptive Biotechnologies (Seattle, WA). The study's processing was this. To compute clonality, the Shannon entropy of productive TRB sequences was normalized by log2 of unique productive sequences and then subtracted from one. KLL-specific clonotypes in tumors were identified by matching TCRbeta CDR3 amino acid sequences to those from the tetramer-sorted sample of each patient. TCRdb's version of the immuneACCESS table is confined to in-frame rearrangements and falls short of the full clone set. An unresolved V gene accounts for under half of the shortfall where checked; the remainder is of unknown origin. V, J and clone size are those of that table, while D and trimming were read from the DNA. The sample data list 24,000 or so clones, and roughly 87% of these were observed just once. Together, the top ten hold less than 3% of the sample.

Sequencing was performed on lymph node tissue. The sequence was collected from a man aged 50-59 years with Merkel cell carcinoma. The chain is assembled from TRBV19 and TRBJ1-1; the junction holds 10 bases that match TRBD1. CDR3 loop: CASSIGRTGGQNTEAFF. The DNA sequence follows: TGTGCCAGTAGTATAGGAAGGACAGGGGGACAAAACACTGAAGCTTTCTTT.